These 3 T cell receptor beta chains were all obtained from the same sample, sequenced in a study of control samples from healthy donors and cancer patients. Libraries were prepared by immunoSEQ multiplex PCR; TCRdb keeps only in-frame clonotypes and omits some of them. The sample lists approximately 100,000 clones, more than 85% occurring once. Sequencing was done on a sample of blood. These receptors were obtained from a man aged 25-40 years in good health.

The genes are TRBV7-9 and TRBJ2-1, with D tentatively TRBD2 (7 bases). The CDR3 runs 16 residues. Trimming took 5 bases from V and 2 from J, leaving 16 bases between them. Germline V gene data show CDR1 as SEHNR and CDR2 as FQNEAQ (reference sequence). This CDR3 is CASSHEGGGTYNEQFF. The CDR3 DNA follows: TGTGCCAGCAGCCACGAGGGAGGGGGGACCTACAATGAGCAGTTCTTC.

The CDR3 bases are TGTGCCAGCAGCTTTTTCAGGGGCCAGAACACTGAAGCTTTCTTT. Residues: CASSFFRGQNTEAFF. The V call is TRBV11-2, the J call TRBJ1-1, with D perhaps TRBD1 (6 bases). The V end lost 3 bases, the J end lost 1 base, and 12 bases lay between the germline ends. This CDR3 spans 15 amino acids. Looked up from germline, CDR1 is SGHAT and CDR2 is FQNNGV.

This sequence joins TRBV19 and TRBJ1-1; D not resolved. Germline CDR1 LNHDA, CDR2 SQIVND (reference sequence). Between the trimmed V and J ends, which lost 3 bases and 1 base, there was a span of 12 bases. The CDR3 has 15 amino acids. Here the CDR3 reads CASSMRVFPNTEAFF. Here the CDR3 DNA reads TGTGCCAGTAGTATGAGGGTGTTCCCGAACACTGAAGCTTTCTTT.